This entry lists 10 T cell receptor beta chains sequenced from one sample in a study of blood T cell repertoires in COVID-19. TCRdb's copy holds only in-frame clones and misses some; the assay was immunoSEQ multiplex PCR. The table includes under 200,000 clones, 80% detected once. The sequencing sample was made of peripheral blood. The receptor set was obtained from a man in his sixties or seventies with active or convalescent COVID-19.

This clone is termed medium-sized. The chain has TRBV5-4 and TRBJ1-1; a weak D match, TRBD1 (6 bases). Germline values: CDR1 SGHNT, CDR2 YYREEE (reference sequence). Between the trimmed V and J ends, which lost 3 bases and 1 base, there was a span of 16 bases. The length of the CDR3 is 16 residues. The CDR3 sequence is CASSSGAGGENTEAFF. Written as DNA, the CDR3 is TGTGCCAGCAGCTCAGGGGCTGGGGGAGAGAACACTGAAGCTTTCTTT.

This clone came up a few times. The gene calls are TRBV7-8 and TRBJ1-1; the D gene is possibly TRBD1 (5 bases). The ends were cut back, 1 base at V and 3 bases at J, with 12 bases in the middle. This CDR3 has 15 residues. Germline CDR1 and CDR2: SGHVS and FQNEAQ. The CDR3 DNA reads TGTGCCAGCAGCTTAGTACCGGGGGTGTACACTGAAGCTTTCTTT. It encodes CASSLVPGVYTEAFF.

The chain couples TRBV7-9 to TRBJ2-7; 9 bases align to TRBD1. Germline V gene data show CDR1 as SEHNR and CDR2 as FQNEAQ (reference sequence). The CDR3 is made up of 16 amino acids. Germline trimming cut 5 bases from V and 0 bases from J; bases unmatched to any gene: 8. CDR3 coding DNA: TGTGCCAGCAGCCTTGACCGGGACAGGGTCTCCTACGAGCAGTACTTC. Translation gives CASSLDRDRVSYEQYF.

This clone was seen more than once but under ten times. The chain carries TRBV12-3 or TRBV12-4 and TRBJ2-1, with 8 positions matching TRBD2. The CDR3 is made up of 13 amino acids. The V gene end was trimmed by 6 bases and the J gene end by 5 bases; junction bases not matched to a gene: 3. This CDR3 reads CASSGGAHNEQFF. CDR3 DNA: TGTGCCAGCAGCGGGGGGGCCCACAATGAGCAGTTCTTC.

The CDR3 DNA reads TGCGCCAGCAGCTTGGGAGTAGGGAGCACCGGGGAGCTGTTTTTT. Translating gives CASSLGVGSTGELFF. This chain uses TRBV5-1 with TRBJ2-2; tentative D call: TRBD2 (5 bases). CDR1 is SGHRS and CDR2 is YFSETQ in the germline V gene. This CDR3 contains 15 residues. V lost 0 bases and J lost 4, with 10 bases in between.

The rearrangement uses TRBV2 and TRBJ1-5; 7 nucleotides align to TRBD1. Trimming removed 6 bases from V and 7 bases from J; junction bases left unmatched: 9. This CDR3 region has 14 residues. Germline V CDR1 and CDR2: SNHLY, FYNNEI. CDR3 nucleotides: TGTGCCAGCAGCGTAGACAGGGACGGCCAGCCCCAGCATTTT. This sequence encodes CASSVDRDGQPQHF.

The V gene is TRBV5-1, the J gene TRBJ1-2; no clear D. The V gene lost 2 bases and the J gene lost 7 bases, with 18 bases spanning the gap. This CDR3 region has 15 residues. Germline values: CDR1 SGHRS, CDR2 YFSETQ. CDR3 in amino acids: CASSLNEGIERGYTF. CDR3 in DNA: TGCGCCAGCAGCTTAAATGAGGGTATTGAGCGTGGCTACACCTTC.

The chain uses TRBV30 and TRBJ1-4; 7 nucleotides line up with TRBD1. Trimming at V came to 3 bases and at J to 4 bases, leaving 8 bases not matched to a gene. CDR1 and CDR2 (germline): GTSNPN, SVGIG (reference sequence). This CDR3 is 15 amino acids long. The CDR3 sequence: CAWSRGDRVNEKLFF. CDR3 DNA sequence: TGTGCCTGGAGCCGAGGGGACAGAGTTAATGAAAAACTGTTTTTT.

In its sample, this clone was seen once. The CDR3 bases are TGTGCCAGCAGCCGCCGACAGGGGACAACTAATGAAAAACTGTTTTTT. Translated: CASSRRQGTTNEKLFF. The chain uses TRBV5-4 and TRBJ1-4, with 8 bases aligning to TRBD1. This CDR3 is 16 amino acids long. The ends lost 4 bases at V and 0 bases at J; junction bases unmatched: 5. The V gene's germline CDR1 is SGHNT and CDR2 YYREEE (reference sequence). The variable domain in full, completed from reference TRBV5-4 and TRBJ1-4, reads ETGVTQSPTHLIKTRGQQVTLRCSSQSGHNTVSWYQQALGQGPQFIFQYYREEENGRGNFPPRFSGLQFPNYSSELNVNALELDDSALYLCASSRRQGTTNEKLFFGSGTQLSVL.

The CDR3 reads CSVAGLAGASSYEQYF. The DNA of the CDR3 is TGCAGCGTAGCGGGACTAGCGGGGGCGAGCTCCTACGAGCAGTACTTC. V and J are TRBV29-1 and TRBJ2-7; 14 nucleotides align to TRBD2. CDR1 SQVTM and CDR2 ANQGSEA come from the germline V gene. With V trimmed by 6 bases and J by 0 bases, 7 bases remained unmatched. This CDR3 is built from 16 residues.